The 11 T cell receptor beta chains below all came from one sample that was sequenced in a study of blood T cells in healthy people across ages. A second PCR of roughly 7 to 11 cycles used a sample-barcoded 5' primer and a J-beta primer mix. TCRdb reprocessed the 5' RACE reads via MiXCR and lists one record per CDR3 protein. Here the sample spans around 1,000,000 distinct CDR3 sequences, 20% to 25% being singletons. This same sample was also taken into another study, of T cells of mothers and their children.

Sequenced input: blood. These receptors all come from a girl aged 2-10 years in good health.

This clonotype was seen a handful of times. This chain connects TRBV12-3 or TRBV12-4 to TRBJ1-2; TRBD1 agrees at 8 bases. The CDR3 consists of 13 residues. V was pared by 7 bases and J by 8 bases, with 9 bases of the junction left unmatched. The CDR3 bases are TGTGCCAGCACCCGGGCAGGGGGCCGGGGCTACACCTTC. This encodes CASTRAGGRGYTF.

This clonotype has more than one count but fewer than ten. V is TRBV6-5 and J is TRBJ2-5; D unclear. The DNA end is more similar to TRBJ2-1, so the J call may be wrong. CDR3 size: 13 residues. Germline loops: CDR1 MNHEY, CDR2 SVGAGI. For the CDR3, the DNA is TGTGCCAGCAGTGCCGCCTGGTTTGATGAGCAGTTCTTC. This gives the protein CASSAAWFDEQFF.

V is TRBV20-1 and J is TRBJ1-1; TRBD1 might be the D (5 bases). The length of the CDR3 is 13 residues. The germline V gene has CDR1 DFQATT and CDR2 SNEGSKA (reference sequence). V was shortened by 3 bases and J by 1 base, with 9 bases between the two germline ends. CDR3 protein: CSASTDTNTEAFF. CDR3 nucleotides: TGCAGTGCTAGCACGGACACGAACACTGAAGCTTTCTTT.

The V gene is TRBV12-3 or TRBV12-4, the J gene TRBJ2-4; unclear D gene. The CDR3 has 14 amino acids. Deletions cut 6 bases from V and 3 bases from J, with 12 bases between. The CDR3 DNA sequence: TGTGCCAGCAGCGAATTGGGTGGCAAAAACATTCAGTACTTC. Translated: CASSELGGKNIQYF.

This clonotype was counted only a few times. This sequence joins TRBV20-1 and TRBJ1-4; D remains ambiguous. V was trimmed by 3 bases and J by 8 bases, leaving 13 bases between them. CDR1 DFQATT and CDR2 SNEGSKA come from the germline V gene (reference sequence). The CDR3 consists of 13 residues. CDR3 coding DNA: TGCAGTGCTAGGGTGGCGGGTAACGAAAAACTGTTTTTT. It is translated as CSARVAGNEKLFF.

As to this clonotype: Mismatch with germline at one junction end may stem from a read error. The CDR3: CASSFGLAGASYNEQFF. DNA for the CDR3: TGTGCTAGCAGCTTCGGACTAGCGGGGGCCTCCTACAATGAGCAGTTCTTC. The chain couples TRBV7-7 to TRBJ2-1; the match to TRBD2 covers 13 bases. The germline V gene encodes CDR1 SSHAT and CDR2 FNYEAQ (reference sequence). CDR3 length: 17 residues.

This clonotype was seen a few times. This chain joins TRBV7-9 and TRBJ2-7; D is ambiguous. Germline CDR1 SEHNR, CDR2 FQNEAQ (reference sequence). The CDR3 runs to 13 residues. Trimming pared 3 bases from V and 4 bases from J, leaving 10 bases between. The CDR3 coding sequence is TGTGCCAGCAGCTTGCCAGTGGGGTACGAGCAGTACTTC. Translated, it gives CASSLPVGYEQYF.

This clonotype was seen only a few times. This chain uses TRBV29-1 with TRBJ1-5; D unclear. CDR1 is SQVTM, CDR2 ANQGSEA, per germline. The V end was cut by 4 bases, the J end by 2 bases, with 9 bases between. The CDR3 is 13 amino acids. The CDR3 loop is CSVVADGNQPQHF. The CDR3 DNA sequence: TGCAGCGTTGTGGCGGATGGCAATCAGCCCCAGCATTTT.

The V gene is TRBV20-1, the J gene TRBJ2-7; 9 nucleotides agree with TRBD2. The CDR3 extends over 14 amino acids. Germline CDR1 reads DFQATT; CDR2 reads SNEGSKA (reference sequence). V lost 2 bases, J lost 3 bases, and 5 bases stayed unmatched. The CDR3 region has the DNA TGCAGTGCTAGACCGGGACTAGCTGACTACGAGCAGTACTTC. Translating it yields CSARPGLADYEQYF.

The J gene is TRBJ1-5, the V gene TRBV4-2; D not resolved. CDR3 length: 15 residues. Trimming cost V 0 bases and J 1 base, with 7 bases left between them. Germline V gene lookup returns CDR1 LGHNA and CDR2 YNFKEQ. CDR3 region: CASSQDHQSNQPQHF. The CDR3 nucleotides are TGTGCCAGCAGCCAAGATCACCAGAGCAATCAGCCCCAGCATTTT.

This clonotype has only a few counts. V is TRBV12-3 or TRBV12-4 and J is TRBJ2-5; maybe TRBD1 (6 bases). The DNA matches TRBJ2-7 better at its end, which makes the J call doubtful. This CDR3 contains 13 residues. As DNA, the CDR3 is TGTGCCAGCAGGGGGGCTAGTGTTTACGAGCAGTACTTC. The encoded protein is CASRGASVYEQYF.